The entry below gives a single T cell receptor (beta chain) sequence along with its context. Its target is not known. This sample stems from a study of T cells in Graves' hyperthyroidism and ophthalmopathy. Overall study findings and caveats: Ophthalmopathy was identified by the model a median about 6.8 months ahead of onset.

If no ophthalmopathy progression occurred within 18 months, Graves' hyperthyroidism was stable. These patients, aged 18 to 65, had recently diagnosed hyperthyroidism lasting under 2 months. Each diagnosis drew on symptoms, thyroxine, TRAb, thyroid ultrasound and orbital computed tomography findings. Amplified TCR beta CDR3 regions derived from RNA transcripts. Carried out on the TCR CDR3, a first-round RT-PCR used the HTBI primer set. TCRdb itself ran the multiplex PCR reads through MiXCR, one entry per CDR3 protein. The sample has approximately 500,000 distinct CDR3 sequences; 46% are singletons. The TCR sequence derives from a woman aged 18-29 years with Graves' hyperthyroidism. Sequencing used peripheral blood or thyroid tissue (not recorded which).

The CDR3 bases are TGTGCCAGCAGCTTAAGGGGGCTGGGGGCCAACGTCCTGACTTTC. Translation gives CASSLRGLGANVLTF. The chain joins TRBV7-3 to TRBJ2-6, with a tentative D call TRBD1 (6 bases). The CDR3 runs to 15 residues. Trimming pared 1 base from V and 4 bases from J, leaving 8 bases between. The V gene's germline CDR1 is SGHTA and CDR2 FQGTGA.